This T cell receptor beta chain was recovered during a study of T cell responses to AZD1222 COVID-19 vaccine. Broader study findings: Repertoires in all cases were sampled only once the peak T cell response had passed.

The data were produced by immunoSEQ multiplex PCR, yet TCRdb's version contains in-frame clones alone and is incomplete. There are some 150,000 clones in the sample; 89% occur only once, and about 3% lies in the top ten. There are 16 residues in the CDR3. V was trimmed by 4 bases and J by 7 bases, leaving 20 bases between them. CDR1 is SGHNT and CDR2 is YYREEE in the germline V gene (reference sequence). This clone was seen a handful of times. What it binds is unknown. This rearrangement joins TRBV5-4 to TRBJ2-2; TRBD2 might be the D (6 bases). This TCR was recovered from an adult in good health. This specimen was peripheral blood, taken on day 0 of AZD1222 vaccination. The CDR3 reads CASSPPGRLGGGELFF. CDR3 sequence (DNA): TGTGCCAGCAGCCCCCCCGGGCGGCTCGGGGGCGGGGAGCTGTTTTTT. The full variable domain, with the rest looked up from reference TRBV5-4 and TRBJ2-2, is ETGVTQSPTHLIKTRGQQVTLRCSSQSGHNTVSWYQQALGQGPQFIFQYYREEENGRGNFPPRFSGLQFPNYSSELNVNALELDDSALYLCASSPPGRLGGGELFFGEGSRLTVL.